This TCR beta chain was identified during a study of cytomegalovirus exposure and HLA in healthy donors. Points from the study as a whole: While the bulk of TCR sequences proved rare, some public TCRs turned up in many donors.

The PCR made use of 60 Vbeta and 13 Jbeta primers. TCRdb's copy holds only in-frame clones and misses some; the assay was immunoSEQ multiplex PCR. Seen here are some 140,000 clones, roughly 77% observed once, and the top ten hold 7.5% to 9%. This clone has only a few counts. Its specificity is not known. Germline loops: CDR1 DFQATT, CDR2 SNEGSKA (reference sequence). The CDR3 has 11 amino acids. V dropped 5 bases and J dropped 9 bases, with 13 bases sitting between them. The V call is TRBV20-1, the J call TRBJ1-1; weak D call: TRBD1 (6 bases). This sequence was found in a man aged 25 to 40 in good health and CMV-seropositive. Sequencing input: PBMCs. The chain's CDR3 is CSAPEDRKAFF. The CDR3 DNA is TGCAGTGCTCCTGAAGACAGGAAAGCTTTCTTT.